This TCR beta chain is drawn from a study of blood T cell repertoires in COVID-19. Study-wide background: Sites across the United States, Italy and Spain contributed samples from acute and convalescent COVID-19. PBMCs, B-cell-depleted T cells, or T cells provided the cDNA or gDNA that made up the material.

The CDR3 totals 14 residues. Germline V CDR1 and CDR2: PRHDT, FYEKMQ (reference sequence). The V end lost 7 bases, the J end lost 1 base, and 13 bases lay between the germline ends. In the study's own analysis: Amplified reference gene primers provided the basis for estimating nucleated cell counts. This table comes from immunoSEQ multiplex PCR, and its TCRdb copy is limited to in-frame clones, with some not included. Clonal size and the V and J genes are those of that table, whereas D and trimming came from the DNA. Of fewer than 150,000 clones in the sample, over 70% are singletons; the top ten hold roughly 1.5%.

The chain links TRBV13 to TRBJ1-1, with a tentative D call TRBD1 (6 bases). Sequenced input: peripheral blood. This receptor was taken from a man over 45 with acute or convalescent COVID-19. The CDR3, as DNA: TGTGCCAGCATCCTAGCAGGGGAGAACACTGAAGCTTTCTTT. Its translation is CASILAGENTEAFF. Variable domain in full (rest from reference TRBV13 and TRBJ1-1): AAGVIQSPRHLIKEKRETATLKCYPIPRHDTVYWYQQGPGQDPQFLISFYEKMQSDKGSIPDRFSAQQFSDYHSELNMSSLELGDSALYFCASILAGENTEAFFGQGTRLTVV.